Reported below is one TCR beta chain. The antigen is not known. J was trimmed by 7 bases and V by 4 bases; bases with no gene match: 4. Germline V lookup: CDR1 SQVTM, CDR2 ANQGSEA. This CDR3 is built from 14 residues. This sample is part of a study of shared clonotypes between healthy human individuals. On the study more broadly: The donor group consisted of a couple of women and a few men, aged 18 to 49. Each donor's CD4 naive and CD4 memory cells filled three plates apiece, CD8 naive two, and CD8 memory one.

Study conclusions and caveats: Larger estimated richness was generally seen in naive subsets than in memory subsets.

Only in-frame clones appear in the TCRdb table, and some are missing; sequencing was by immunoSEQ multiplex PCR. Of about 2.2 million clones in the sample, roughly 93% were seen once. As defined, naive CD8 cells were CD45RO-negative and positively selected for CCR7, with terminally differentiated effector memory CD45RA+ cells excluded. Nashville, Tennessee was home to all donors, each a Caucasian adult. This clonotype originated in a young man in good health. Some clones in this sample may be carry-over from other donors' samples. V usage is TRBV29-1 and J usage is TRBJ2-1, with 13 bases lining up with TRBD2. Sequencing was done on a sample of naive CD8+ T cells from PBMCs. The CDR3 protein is CSVGGLAGVNEQFF. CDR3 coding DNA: TGCAGCGTTGGCGGACTAGCGGGAGTAAATGAGCAGTTCTTC.